The 31 T cell receptor beta chains given below trace back to one sample, sequenced in a study of blood T cell repertoires in COVID-19. The repertoire was sequenced with immunoSEQ multiplex PCR; TCRdb's copy has only in-frame clones and lacks some. The table lists roughly 230,000 clones, over 75% of them singletons. The specimen sequenced was peripheral blood. All receptors come from a woman aged 80 or over with acute or convalescent COVID-19.

The J gene is TRBJ1-2, the V gene TRBV28; possible D gene TRBD1, 5 bases. The CDR3 is 14 residues long. The germline gives CDR1 MDHEN, CDR2 SYDVKM. Trimming pared 6 bases from V and 3 bases from J, leaving 14 bases between. The CDR3 bases are TGTGCCAGCAGAACCCAGGGTAACGACTATGGCTACACCTTC. Translating gives CASRTQGNDYGYTF.

This clone has at least ten counts. The chain carries TRBV19 and TRBJ2-1; 10 bases match TRBD2. Germline V CDR1 and CDR2: LNHDA, SQIVND (reference sequence). CDR3 length: 16 amino acids. V shed 2 bases and J 1 base; nucleotides not matched to a gene: 2. CDR3 coding DNA: TGTGCCAGTAGTATACAAGCGGGAGGGTCCTACAATGAGCAGTTCTTC. It translates to CASSIQAGGSYNEQFF.

V gene TRBV2 combines with J gene TRBJ2-3, with D hard to call. The V and J ends lost 4 bases and 0 bases respectively, with 8 bases between them. The length of the CDR3 is 14 residues. Germline CDR1 and CDR2: SNHLY and FYNNEI. In DNA form, the CDR3 reads TGTGCCAGCAGTGTGAGACTCAGCACAGATACGCAGTATTTT. Its translation: CASSVRLSTDTQYF.

The V and J genes are TRBV3-1 (or the pseudogene TRBV3-2) and TRBJ1-2; 7 nucleotides match TRBD1. V gave up 5 bases and J gave up 5 bases; unmatched junction bases: 8. The CDR3 sequence is 14 residues long. In germline, CDR1 is LGHDT, CDR2 YNNKEL (reference sequence). Here the CDR3 DNA reads TGTGCCAGCAGCAACGGGGGACAGTCTTATGGCTACACCTTC. It translates to CASSNGGQSYGYTF.

The rearrangement links TRBV4-2 to TRBJ2-5; TRBD1 agrees at 11 bases. Germline V gene data show CDR1 as LGHNA and CDR2 as YNFKEQ. J was trimmed by 3 bases and V by 4 bases; bases with no gene match: 4. This CDR3 spans 15 amino acids. The CDR3 reads CASSPWDRGEETQYF. In nucleotides, the CDR3 is TGTGCCAGCAGCCCGTGGGACAGGGGGGAAGAGACCCAGTACTTC.

V usage is TRBV5-1 and J usage is TRBJ2-3, with 8 bases matching TRBD1. The CDR3 has 16 amino acids. Trimming at V came to 2 bases and at J to 2 bases, leaving 7 bases not matched to a gene. Germline V gene data show CDR1 as SGHRS and CDR2 as YFSETQ. The CDR3 spells CASSLQDRAITDTQYF. The DNA of the CDR3 is TGCGCCAGCAGCTTACAGGACAGGGCTATCACAGATACGCAGTATTTT.

This rearrangement joins TRBV3-1 (or the pseudogene TRBV3-2) to TRBJ2-3; 9 bases align to TRBD2. The CDR3 length is 19 residues. Trimming removed 0 bases from V and 7 bases from J; junction bases left unmatched: 17. Germline loops: CDR1 LGHDT, CDR2 YNNKEL (reference sequence). Here the CDR3 DNA reads TGTGCCAGCAGCCAAGATCCCAGCGGGGGGTCCCCATGGACGTATACGCAGTATTTT. Protein product: CASSQDPSGGSPWTYTQYF.

The chain couples TRBV18 to TRBJ1-1; no definite D call. Germline CDR1 KGHSH, CDR2 LQKENI. CDR3 length: 13 residues. V gave up 2 bases and J gave up 1 base, with 5 bases separating them. CDR3 sequence (DNA): TGTGCCAGCTCACCAGAAGCGAACACTGAAGCTTTCTTT. Its translation is CASSPEANTEAFF.

This chain connects TRBV19 to TRBJ1-1, with D unclear. The length of the CDR3 is 12 residues. V was clipped by 6 bases and J by 7 bases, with 12 bases between them. Germline CDR1 reads LNHDA; CDR2 reads SQIVND (reference sequence). CDR3 region: CASSFAVGEAFF. CDR3 sequence (DNA): TGTGCCAGTAGCTTCGCCGTCGGTGAAGCTTTCTTT.

The CDR3 sequence is CASSYSQGTGNTIYF. CDR3 nucleotides: TGTGCCAGCAGTTACTCACAGGGGACTGGAAACACCATATATTTT. The chain is built from TRBV6-5 and TRBJ1-3; TRBD1 agrees at 7 bases. The CDR3 consists of 15 residues. From germline, CDR1 is MNHEY and CDR2 SVGAGI. J lost 2 bases, V lost 0 bases, and 1 base had no gene match.

The genes are TRBV6-5 and TRBJ1-2; 7 nucleotides align to TRBD1. Trimming removed 5 bases from V and 4 bases from J; junction bases left unmatched: 10. CDR1 is MNHEY and CDR2 is SVGAGI in the germline V gene. This CDR3 spans 15 amino acids. The CDR3 region has the DNA TGTGCCAGCAGTATGACAGACAGGGCCGGCTATGGCTACACCTTC. It yields the protein CASSMTDRAGYGYTF.

V is TRBV4-1 and J is TRBJ1-1; D perhaps matches TRBD1 (6 bases). Germline CDR1 is MGHRA and CDR2 is YSYEKL. The CDR3 is 15 residues long. V dropped 1 base and J dropped 4 bases, with 13 bases sitting between them. This CDR3 reads CASSQGTGLGTEAFF. CDR3 bases: TGCGCCAGCAGCCAAGGTACAGGGTTGGGCACTGAAGCTTTCTTT.

The rearrangement links TRBV29-1 to TRBJ2-2; possible D gene TRBD2, 5 bases. V was pared by 4 bases and J by 3 bases, with 12 bases between. The CDR3 covers 14 residues. Germline assignment: CDR1 SQVTM and CDR2 ANQGSEA. Here the CDR3 reads CSVGGYLDTGELFF. DNA for the CDR3: TGCAGCGTTGGAGGGTATCTAGACACCGGGGAGCTGTTTTTT.

This chain uses TRBV6-2 or TRBV6-3 with TRBJ2-7; no clear D gene. The CDR3 is made up of 12 amino acids. Germline assignment: CDR1 MNHEY and CDR2 SVGEGT. V was clipped by 4 bases and J by 4 bases, with 8 bases between them. As DNA, the CDR3 is TGTGCCAGCAGTTTCCCTCCGTACGAGCAGTACTTC. Translation gives CASSFPPYEQYF.

V gene TRBV10-3 combines with J gene TRBJ1-5, with D perhaps matching TRBD1 (6 bases). CDR1 is ENHRY and CDR2 is SYGVKD in the germline V gene. Trimming cost V 7 bases and J 0 bases, with 10 bases left between them. There are 14 residues in the CDR3. CDR3 in DNA: TGTGCCATCACCTCGGACAGTAGCAATCAGCCCCAGCATTTT. As protein: CAITSDSSNQPQHF.

This clone appeared a few times. The J gene is TRBJ1-3, the V gene TRBV18; the D is unclear. V gave up 1 base and J gave up 0 bases, with 10 bases separating them. Per the germline V gene, CDR1 is KGHSH and CDR2 is LQKENI. The length of the CDR3 is 16 residues. The CDR3 region has the DNA TGTGCCAGCTCACCACGTCAGGCCGACTCTGGAAACACCATATATTTT. Its protein product is CASSPRQADSGNTIYF.

The chain combines TRBV7-2 with TRBJ1-5; D not resolved. Per the germline V gene, CDR1 is SGHTA and CDR2 is FQGNSA. V was pared by 1 base and J by 7 bases, with 8 bases between. The CDR3 covers 13 residues. The CDR3 spells CASSLGVRQPQHF. CDR3 bases: TGTGCCAGCAGCTTAGGGGTGAGGCAGCCCCAGCATTTT.

The V call is TRBV5-4, the J call TRBJ2-4, with TRBD2 as a possible D gene (6 bases). This CDR3 has 15 residues. V was trimmed by 4 bases and J by 1 base, leaving 12 bases between them. CDR1 SGHNT and CDR2 YYREEE come from the germline V gene (reference sequence). The DNA of the CDR3 is TGTGCCAGCAGCCTCGGGACTCTCGCCAAAAACATTCAGTACTTC. Amino acids: CASSLGTLAKNIQYF. Supplemented by reference TRBV5-4 and TRBJ2-4, the full variable domain reads ETGVTQSPTHLIKTRGQQVTLRCSSQSGHNTVSWYQQALGQGPQFIFQYYREEENGRGNFPPRFSGLQFPNYSSELNVNALELDDSALYLCASSLGTLAKNIQYFGAGTRLSVL.

CDR3 sequence: CASSLAQTGGAMPLHF. Here the CDR3 DNA reads TGTGCCAGCAGCTTAGCCCAGACAGGGGGCGCGATGCCCCTCCACTTT. V gene TRBV11-2 combines with J gene TRBJ1-6, with 10 positions matching TRBD1. This CDR3 region has 16 residues. After removal of 1 base from V and 13 bases from J, the junction contained 10 bases not matched to a gene. Germline values: CDR1 SGHAT, CDR2 FQNNGV.

The chain uses TRBV7-8 and TRBJ2-3; the match to TRBD2 covers 8 bases. V shed 5 bases and J 3 bases; nucleotides not matched to a gene: 7. From germline, CDR1 is SGHVS and CDR2 FQNEAQ. The CDR3 has 15 residues. The DNA of the CDR3 is TGTGCCAGCAGCCAGAGGGAGCGGGGGACAGATACGCAGTATTTT. This gives the protein CASSQRERGTDTQYF.

This sequence joins TRBV29-1 and TRBJ2-5, with D possibly TRBD2 on 6 matching bases. V was pared by 8 bases and J by 5 bases, with 12 bases between. The CDR3 spans 11 residues. Germline V lookup: CDR1 SQVTM, CDR2 ANQGSEA. The chain's CDR3 is CSLLRGETQYF. CDR3 DNA: TGCAGCCTATTACGGGGGGAGACCCAGTACTTC.

V gene TRBV2 combines with J gene TRBJ1-1, with 8 bases identical to TRBD1. This CDR3 contains 14 residues. V dropped 4 bases and J dropped 6; count of bases not matched to a gene: 7. Germline V gene lookup returns CDR1 SNHLY and CDR2 FYNNEI. In DNA, the CDR3 is TGTGCCAGCAGTGCGGGACAGGAGGTCGCTGAAGCTTTCTTT. Translation gives CASSAGQEVAEAFF.

The rearrangement links TRBV2 to TRBJ1-2, with TRBD1 matching over 7 bases. The CDR3 covers 13 residues. V dropped 6 bases and J dropped 0; count of bases not matched to a gene: 1. Germline-derived CDR1 and CDR2 are SNHLY and FYNNEI. In nucleotides, the CDR3 is TGTGCCAGCAGGGGACAGTCTAACTATGGCTACACCTTC. Encoded protein: CASRGQSNYGYTF. The full variable domain, completed using reference TRBV2 and TRBJ1-2, is EPEVTQTPSHQVTQMGQEVILRCVPISNHLYFYWYRQILGQKVEFLVSFYNNEISEKSEIFDDQFSVERPDGSNFTLKIRSTKLEDSAMYFCASRGQSNYGYTFGSGTRLTVV.

The chain recombines TRBV6-2 or TRBV6-3 with TRBJ2-5; D call uncertain. The V end lost 6 bases, the J end lost 5 bases, and 7 bases lay between the germline ends. This CDR3 spans 11 amino acids. Germline V gene lookup returns CDR1 MNHEY and CDR2 SVGEGT. CDR3 amino acids: CASSRRETQYF. The CDR3 DNA is TGTGCCAGCAGCCGCAGGGAGACCCAGTACTTC.

The chain joins TRBV6-5 to TRBJ2-7; 8 nucleotides align to TRBD1. Looked up from germline, CDR1 is MNHEY and CDR2 is SVGAGI. The CDR3 totals 15 residues. With V trimmed by 6 bases and J by 1 base, 8 bases remained unmatched. The CDR3 reads CASRDPGTGSYEQYF. The CDR3 nucleotides are TGTGCCAGCAGGGACCCCGGGACAGGATCCTACGAGCAGTACTTC.

This clone has just a few counts. The genes are TRBV10-3 and TRBJ2-5; 7 bases match TRBD2. V was pared by 5 bases and J by 7 bases, with 7 bases of the junction left unmatched. CDR1 is ENHRY and CDR2 is SYGVKD in the germline V gene. This CDR3 is built from 13 residues. CDR3 coding DNA: TGTGCCATCAGTTCCGGGACTACGGGGACCCAGTACTTC. Amino acids: CAISSGTTGTQYF.

The V call is TRBV30, the J call TRBJ2-1, with 8 positions matching TRBD2. V was clipped by 0 bases and J by 4 bases; unmatched bases: 17. The germline CDR1 and CDR2 sequences are GTSNPN and SVGIG (reference sequence). The CDR3 loop spans 19 amino acids. In DNA, the CDR3 is TGTGCCTGGAGTGTTAGTTATGGTTCGGCGGGAGGCAGGTACAATGAGCAGTTCTTC. Translation: CAWSVSYGSAGGRYNEQFF.

The CDR3 sequence: CASSDHGGITDTQYF. The CDR3, as DNA: TGTGCCAGCAGTGATCACGGGGGGATCACAGATACGCAGTATTTT. This rearrangement joins TRBV6-1 to TRBJ2-3; TRBD2 matches 7 bases. The CDR3 contains 15 residues. Looked up from germline, CDR1 is MNHNS and CDR2 is SASEGT. V gave up 3 bases and J gave up 2 bases; unmatched junction bases: 5.

The CDR3 DNA sequence: TGTGCCAGCAGCTTGAGCCTTTACAATGAGCAGTTCTTC. Translating gives CASSLSLYNEQFF. The rearrangement joins TRBV7-2 to TRBJ2-1, with D hard to call. This CDR3 spans 13 amino acids. The ends were cut back, 3 bases at V and 4 bases at J, with 7 bases in the middle. Looked up from germline, CDR1 is SGHTA and CDR2 is FQGNSA.

The CDR3 DNA is TGTGCCAGCAGCTTTCTAGAAACCTACGAGCAGTACTTC. Its protein is CASSFLETYEQYF. This chain links TRBV7-8 with TRBJ2-7; D remains ambiguous. V was shortened by 3 bases and J by 2 bases, with 8 bases between the two germline ends. The CDR3 covers 13 residues. Germline V gene data show CDR1 as SGHVS and CDR2 as FQNEAQ.

The J gene is TRBJ1-1, the V gene TRBV19, with D unresolved. The CDR3 extends over 14 amino acids. Trimming took 3 bases from V and 1 from J, leaving 9 bases between them. Germline V gene sequence: CDR1 LNHDA, CDR2 SQIVND (reference sequence). The CDR3 DNA follows: TGTGCCAGTAGTATTACCCTAGGGAACACTGAAGCTTTCTTT. This gives the protein CASSITLGNTEAFF. The full variable domain, in which reference TRBV19 and TRBJ1-1 provide the parts outside the CDR3, is DGGITQSPKYLFRKEGQNVTLSCEQNLNHDAMYWYRQDPGQGLRLIYYSQIVNDFQKGDIAEGYSVSREKKESFPLTVTSAQKNPTAFYLCASSITLGNTEAFFGQGTRLTVV.